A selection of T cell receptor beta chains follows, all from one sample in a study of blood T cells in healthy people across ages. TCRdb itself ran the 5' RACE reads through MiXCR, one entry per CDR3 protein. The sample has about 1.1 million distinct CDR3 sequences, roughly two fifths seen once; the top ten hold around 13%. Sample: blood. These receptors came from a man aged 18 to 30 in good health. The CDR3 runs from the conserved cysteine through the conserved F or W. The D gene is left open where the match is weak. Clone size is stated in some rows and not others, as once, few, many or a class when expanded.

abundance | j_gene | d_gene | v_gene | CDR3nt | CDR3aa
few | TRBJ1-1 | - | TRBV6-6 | TGTGCCAGCACAGACACCGCTGAAGCTTTCTTT | CASTDTAEAFF
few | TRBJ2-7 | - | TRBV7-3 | TGTGCCAGCAGCTCTACAGGGAGCTCCTACAATGAGCAGTACTTC | CASSSTGSSYNEQYF
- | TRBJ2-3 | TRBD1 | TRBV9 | TGTGCCAGCAGCGAGCGACAGGGATCGTGGGTAGAGACGCAGTATTTT | CASSERQGSWVETQYF
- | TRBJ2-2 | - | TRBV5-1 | TGCGCCAGCAGCCCCGAACGGGGATACACCGGGGAGCTGTTTTTT | CASSPERGYTGELFF
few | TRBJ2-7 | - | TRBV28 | TGTGCCAGCAGTTTCGGGATAGGGGAGCAGTACTTC | CASSFGIGEQYF
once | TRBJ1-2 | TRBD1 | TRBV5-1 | TGCGCCAGCAGCTTGGCCTTTGGACAGGGGTACGATGGCTACACCTTC | CASSLAFGQGYDGYTF
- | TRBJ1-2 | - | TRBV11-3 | TGTGCCAGCAGCCTGTACACCTTC | CASSLYTF
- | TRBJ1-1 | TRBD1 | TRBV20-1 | TGCAGTGCTTTTGGAATGCACAGGGGGAACACTGAAGCTTTCTTT | CSAFGMHRGNTEAFF
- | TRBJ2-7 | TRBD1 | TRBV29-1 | TGCAGCGTTGCAGGGATACAGGGGGTCAATGAGCAGTACTTC | CSVAGIQGVNEQYF
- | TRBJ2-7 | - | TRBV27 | TGTGCCAGCAGTCCTAGGGCCCACGAGCAGTACTTC | CASSPRAHEQYF
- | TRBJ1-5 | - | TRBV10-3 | TGTGCCATTTCGACAGCCAGGGAGAATCAGCCCCAGCATTTT | CAISTARENQPQHF
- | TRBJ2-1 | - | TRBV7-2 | TGTGCCAGCAGCCCCGTCGAAGAGACCCAGTTCTTC | CASSPVEETQFF
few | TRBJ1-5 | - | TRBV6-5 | TGTGCCAGCAGTGATCAGGTCAATCAGCCCCAGCATTTT | CASSDQVNQPQHF
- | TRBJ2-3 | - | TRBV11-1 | TGTGCCAGCAGTCTCAACCGACTTGGGTTCGATACGCAGTATTTT | CASSLNRLGFDTQYF
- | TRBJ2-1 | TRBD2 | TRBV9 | TGTGCCAGCCTCCAAGGGCGGGGGTACAATGAGCAGTTCTTC | CASLQGRGYNEQFF
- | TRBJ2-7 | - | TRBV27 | TGTGCCAGCAGCCTACATCGGCCAGACTACAATGAGCAGTACTTC | CASSLHRPDYNEQYF
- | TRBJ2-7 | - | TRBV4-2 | TGTGCCAGCAGCCAAATACCAGAGGCCAGAAGTAATGAGCAGTACTTC | CASSQIPEARSNEQYF
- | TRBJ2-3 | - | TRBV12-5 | TGTGCTAGTGGTTTGGTCGGACATAGCACAGATACGCAGTATTTT | CASGLVGHSTDTQYF
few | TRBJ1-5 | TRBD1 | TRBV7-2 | TGTGCCAGCAGCCTAAGGGGACAGGGTAATCAGCCCCAGCATTTT | CASSLRGQGNQPQHF
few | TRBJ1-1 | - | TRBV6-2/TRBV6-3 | TGTGCCAGCAGTTTCTCATCGGGAAGTGGAGGTGAAGCTTTCTTT | CASSFSSGSGGEAFF
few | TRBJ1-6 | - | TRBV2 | TGTGCCAGCAGTGAAAATAACGGGGACTATTCACCCCTCCACTTT | CASSENNGDYSPLHF
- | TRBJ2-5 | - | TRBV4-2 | TGTGCCAGCAGCCAGGAAACGGACCCTTCCCAAGAGACCCAGTACTTC | CASSQETDPSQETQYF
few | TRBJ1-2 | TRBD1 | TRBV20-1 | TGCAGTGCTTCTCTCGGGACAGGGGCCGTAAACTATGGCTACACCTTC | CSASLGTGAVNYGYTF
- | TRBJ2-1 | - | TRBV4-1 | TGCGCCAGCAGCCAAGCCTCCGGGACACTCTACAATGAGCAGTTCTTC | CASSQASGTLYNEQFF
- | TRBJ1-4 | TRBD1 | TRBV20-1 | TGCAGTGCTAGAGATCCGCAGGGGGCCGTTAATGAAAAACTGTTTTTT | CSARDPQGAVNEKLFF
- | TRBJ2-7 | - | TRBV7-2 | TGTGCCAGCAGCCAACAGGTCAACGAGCAGTACTTC | CASSQQVNEQYF
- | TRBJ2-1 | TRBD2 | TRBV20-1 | TGCAGTGCTAGAGAAGCGGGGGGAGTGGTGGAGGGGTCTAGTGGTCAGTTCTTC | CSAREAGGVVEGSSGQFF
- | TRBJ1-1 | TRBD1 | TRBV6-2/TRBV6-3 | TGTGCCAGCAATCAGGGGGGCCGGGGGAACACTGAAGCTTTCTTT | CASNQGGRGNTEAFF
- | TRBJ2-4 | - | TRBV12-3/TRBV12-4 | TGTGCCAGCGGAGTCTCGGGCAAAAACATTCAGTACTTC | CASGVSGKNIQYF
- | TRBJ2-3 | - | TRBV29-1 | TGCTGCGTAACGGACCGAGGGAAGCCGGATACGCAGTATTTT | CCVTDRGKPDTQYF
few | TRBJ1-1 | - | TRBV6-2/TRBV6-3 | TGTGCCAGCAGTTACCGGCTCTGGGACACTGAAGCTTTCTTT | CASSYRLWDTEAFF
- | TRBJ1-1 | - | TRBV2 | TGTGCCAGCAGTTATTTCGGACGGCTGAACACTGAAGCTTTCTTT | CASSYFGRLNTEAFF
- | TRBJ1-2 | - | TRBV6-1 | TGTGCCAGCAGCCCTCTACGAAGGGGGGACTATGGCTACACCTTC | CASSPLRRGDYGYTF
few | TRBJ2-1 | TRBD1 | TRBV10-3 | TGTGCCATCAGTGGCAAGGGGACAGGGGATAGTGAGCAGTTCTTC | CAISGKGTGDSEQFF
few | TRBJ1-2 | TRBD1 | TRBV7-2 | TGTGCCAGCAGCTTAGTTTCTGGGCAGGGGGCTGGGTATGGCTACACCTTC | CASSLVSGQGAGYGYTF
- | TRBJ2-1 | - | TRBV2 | TGTGCCAGCAGAGGGACACGTAGCAACAATGAGCAGTTCTTC | CASRGTRSNNEQFF
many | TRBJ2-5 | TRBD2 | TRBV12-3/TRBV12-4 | TGTGCCAGCAGTTTCGGACTAGCGGGGGGACAAGAGACCCAGTACTTC | CASSFGLAGGQETQYF
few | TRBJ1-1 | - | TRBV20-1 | TGCAGTGCTAGAGAGGGGGTCAGACAAGCTTTCTTT | CSAREGVRQAFF
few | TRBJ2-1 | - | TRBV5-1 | TGCGCCAGCAGCTTGGTTCAGGGAATCTCTAATGAGCAGTTCTTC | CASSLVQGISNEQFF
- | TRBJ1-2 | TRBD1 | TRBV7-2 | TGTGCCAGCAGCACGGACAGGGGGCTATTAGGCTACACCTTC | CASSTDRGLLGYTF
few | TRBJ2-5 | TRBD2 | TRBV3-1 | TGTGCCAGCAGCCAAGATCCTAGCGGGTTCGCGGAGACCCAGTACTTC | CASSQDPSGFAETQYF
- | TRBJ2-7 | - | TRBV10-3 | TGTGCCATCAGTGAGAGGAGAAATGAGCAGTACTTC | CAISERRNEQYF
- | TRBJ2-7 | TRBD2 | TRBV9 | TGTGCCAGCAGCCCCGGGGACTACAATGAGCAGTACTTC | CASSPGDYNEQYF
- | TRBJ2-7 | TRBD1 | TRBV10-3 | TGTGCCATCAGTGGGCGGGACAGGGGCAACGAGCAGTACTTC | CAISGRDRGNEQYF
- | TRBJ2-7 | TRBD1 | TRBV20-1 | TGCAGTGCTAGACAGACAGGGGTCGAGCAGTACTTC | CSARQTGVEQYF
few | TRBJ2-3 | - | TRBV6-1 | TGTGCCAGCAGACAAGGCATCACAGATACGCAGTATTTT | CASRQGITDTQYF